These T cell receptor beta chains were read from a single sample in a study of T cells after yellow fever vaccination. TCRdb re-derived calls from the 5' RACE reads in MiXCR, one entry per CDR3 protein. This table has some 600,000 distinct CDR3 sequences, around 17% appearing once. This sample comprised PBMCs, obtained about 5 days after the first yellow fever vaccination. The receptors were sampled from a man between 18 and 29 years old who received the YFV17D yellow fever vaccine. Both conserved end residues are part of each CDR3. The D gene is left open where the match is weak. The listing skips clone size in some rows; elsewhere it reads once, few, many or a size class.

>.|few|TRBJ2-2|14|TRBV5-1
TGCGCCAGCAGCTCCTCCATTGGCTCCGGGGAGCTGTTTTTT
CASSSSIGSGELFF
>.|.|TRBJ2-7|11|TRBV7-9
TGTGCCAGCAGGTCCGCGGGCGAGCAGTACTTC
CASRSAGEQYF
>.|.|TRBJ2-1|16|TRBV19
TGTGCCAGTAGTATAATCGGCAGGGCGAGGGTGAATGAGCAGTTCTTC
CASSIIGRARVNEQFF
>.|.|TRBJ2-1|13|TRBV20-1
TGCAGTGCTAGAAAGGCGGACTACAATGAGCAGTTCTTC
CSARKADYNEQFF
>TRBD2|.|TRBJ2-7|14|TRBV3-1
TGTGCCAGCAGCCAAGTGGGACTAGCAGGCGAGCAGTACTTC
CASSQVGLAGEQYF
>TRBD2|.|TRBJ2-3|16|TRBV5-1
TGCGCCAGCAACCTTAGAGGCGGGGGGGCCACAGATACGCAGTATTTT
CASNLRGGGATDTQYF
>.|few|TRBJ2-7|17|TRBV6-1
TGTGCCAGCAGCCTTAGACCGCCCGCGACTATACCCTACGAGCAGTACTTC
CASSLRPPATIPYEQYF
>.|.|TRBJ1-1|14|TRBV6-1
TGTGCCAGCAAGTACGAAACAGAATACACTGAAGCTTTCTTT
CASKYETEYTEAFF
>.|few|TRBJ2-7|14|TRBV10-3
TGTGCCATCAGTGAAGGCAGGGACTCCTACGAGCAGTACTTC
CAISEGRDSYEQYF
>.|.|TRBJ2-7|13|TRBV5-4
TGTGCCAGCAGCGGCGGGACTTTCTACGAGCAGTACTTC
CASSGGTFYEQYF
>TRBD1|many|TRBJ1-1|15|TRBV5-1
TGCGCCAGCAGCTTGGCCCAGGGGGCGAACACTGAAGCTTTCTTT
CASSLAQGANTEAFF
>.|.|TRBJ2-1|13|TRBV2
TGTGCCAGCAGTGGAGGGATGTACAATGAGCAGTTCTTC
CASSGGMYNEQFF
>TRBD1|few|TRBJ2-2|17|TRBV7-8
TGTGCCAGCAGCTTAAAGGGGGCCGCTAGACACACCGGGGAGCTGTTTTTT
CASSLKGAARHTGELFF
>TRBD1|.|TRBJ1-5|15|TRBV2
TGTGCCAGCAGTCTGCGACAGGGGCCGGGGTTGCCCCAGCATTTT
CASSLRQGPGLPQHF
>.|.|TRBJ1-4|13|TRBV4-1
TGCGCCAGCGCCCGGGCGGGACACGAAAAACTGTTTTTT
CASARAGHEKLFF
>TRBD1|few|TRBJ1-6|15|TRBV10-3
TGTGCCACACTGACAGGGGCCGGGCCGGGTTCACCCCTCCACTTT
CATLTGAGPGSPLHF
>.|few|TRBJ1-5|16|TRBV4-3
TGCGCCAGCAGCCAAGATGGGGGGACGCGCAATCAGCCCCAGCATTTT
CASSQDGGTRNQPQHF
>.|.|TRBJ2-5|15|TRBV23-1
TGCGCCAGCAGGCAGCAGAAGGGCCATGCAGAGACCCAGTACTTC
CASRQQKGHAETQYF
>.|few|TRBJ1-6|16|TRBV27
TGTGCCAGCAGTTTCCGGCAGAGCTCCTATAATTCACCCCTCCACTTT
CASSFRQSSYNSPLHF
>.|.|TRBJ1-4|14|TRBV7-8
TGTGCCAGCAGCTTATCGGGGGGAGGGGAAAAACTGTTTTTT
CASSLSGGGEKLFF
>TRBD1|.|TRBJ1-5|14|TRBV12-3/TRBV12-4
TGTGCCAGCAGTTTAGAGACAGGGGGACAGCCCCAGCATTTT
CASSLETGGQPQHF
>.|.|TRBJ2-1|15|TRBV14
TGTGCCAGCAGCCAAGCGCCAGCGGGTAGGGATGAGCAGTTCTTC
CASSQAPAGRDEQFF
>TRBD2|.|TRBJ2-3|16|TRBV6-2/TRBV6-3
TGTGCCAGCATTGTCGGTAGCGGGGACCTCACAGATACGCAGTATTTT
CASIVGSGDLTDTQYF
>.|.|TRBJ1-6|15|TRBV27
TGTGCCAGCAGTCCAAGATATCGGCAGCACTCACCCCTCCACTTT
CASSPRYRQHSPLHF
>.|.|TRBJ1-3|14|TRBV20-1
TGCAGTGCTTTCGTGGGGGCCTCTGGAAACACCATATATTTT
CSAFVGASGNTIYF
>.|.|TRBJ1-1|14|TRBV11-1
TGTGCCAGCAGCTCCGGGCCCAGTCTAATGGGAGCTTTCTTT
CASSSGPSLMGAFF
>.|.|TRBJ2-7|14|TRBV7-9
TGTGCCAGCAGCCTCACGGACGTTTTCTACGAGCAGTACTTC
CASSLTDVFYEQYF
>.|.|TRBJ1-5|13|TRBV7-2
TGTGCCAGCAGCTTAGACGGCCGGCAGCCCCAGCATTTT
CASSLDGRQPQHF
>.|.|TRBJ2-5|14|TRBV11-2
TGTGCCAGCAGCCCAAGTTACTCACAAGAGACCCAGTACTTC
CASSPSYSQETQYF
>.|few|TRBJ2-1|13|TRBV10-3
TGTGCCATTCGGACAGCCTCCTACAATGAGCAGTTCTTC
CAIRTASYNEQFF
>.|.|TRBJ2-2|14|TRBV7-3
TGTGCCAGCAGAAAGGGACAGAACACCGGGGAGCTGTTTTTT
CASRKGQNTGELFF
>.|.|TRBJ1-1|13|TRBV27
TGTGCCAGCAGCTCCGGGGCGTACGCTGAAGCTTTCTTT
CASSSGAYAEAFF
>.|.|TRBJ2-7|12|TRBV29-1
TGCAGCGTTGAAAGCGAGGGATACGAGCAGTACTTC
CSVESEGYEQYF
>.|.|TRBJ1-6|16|TRBV4-3
TGCGCCAGCAGCCACGGAGGGGTCTCCTATAATTCACCCCTCCACTTT
CASSHGGVSYNSPLHF
>.|few|TRBJ1-1|15|TRBV4-2
TGTGCCAGCAGCCAAGGGGACAAGGACCTGACTGAAGCTTTCTTT
CASSQGDKDLTEAFF
>.|.|TRBJ2-1|13|TRBV20-1
TGCAGTGCTAGAGGGTCAGTAGACAATGAGCAGTTCTTC
CSARGSVDNEQFF
>TRBD2|few|TRBJ2-3|15|TRBV28
TGTGCCAGCAGTAACCCTAGCGGGGGGGGAGATACGCAGTATTTT
CASSNPSGGGDTQYF
>.|once|TRBJ1-2|14|TRBV29-1
TGCAGCGTTGAAAGGGCAGGACTAAACTATGGCTACACCTTC
CSVERAGLNYGYTF
>.|.|TRBJ2-3|12|TRBV3-1
TGTGCCAGCAGTCAGGGATTCGATACGCAGTATTTT
CASSQGFDTQYF
>TRBD1|.|TRBJ1-4|16|TRBV28
TGTGCCAGCGGCCCCCAGGGGGCCCAATATAATGAAAAACTGTTTTTT
CASGPQGAQYNEKLFF
>.|many|TRBJ1-1|13|TRBV18
TGTGCCAGCTCACCAGGGATGAACACTGAAGCTTTCTTT
CASSPGMNTEAFF
>.|.|TRBJ2-5|17|TRBV5-1
TGCGCCAGCACCGGGGGATTGGGGCAGGGGCAGTGGGAGACCCAGTACTTC
CASTGGLGQGQWETQYF
>TRBD1|few|TRBJ1-5|15|TRBV5-6
TGTGCCAGCAGCTTGAGCGTCAGGGGGGATCAGCCCCAGCATTTT
CASSLSVRGDQPQHF
>TRBD1|.|TRBJ1-1|17|TRBV10-3
TGTGCCATCAGTAGACAGGGAATACGTGGGATGAACACTGAAGCTTTCTTT
CAISRQGIRGMNTEAFF
>.|.|TRBJ2-3|15|TRBV5-1
TGCGCCAGCAGCTTGAAAAGGAGCGGCACAGATACGCAGTATTTT
CASSLKRSGTDTQYF
>TRBD1|.|TRBJ2-1|15|TRBV12-3/TRBV12-4
TGTGCCAGCAGTTTGCCGGGACAGTACTACAATGAGCAGTTCTTC
CASSLPGQYYNEQFF
>TRBD1|once|TRBJ2-2|16|TRBV2
TGTGCCAGCAGGGGAGGGACAGGGGGCAGCACCGGGGAGCTGTTTTTT
CASRGGTGGSTGELFF
>TRBD2|few|TRBJ2-1|13|TRBV5-1
TGCGCCAGCAGCGCGGGGGGCTTTGTTGAGCAGTTCTTC
CASSAGGFVEQFF
>.|.|TRBJ1-6|14|TRBV7-6
TGTGCCAGCAGCTTAAACGTCTATAATTCACCCCTCCACTTT
CASSLNVYNSPLHF
>.|few|TRBJ2-7|13|TRBV25-1
TGTGCCAGCAGCGACCTTGCAGGCGACGAGCAGTACTTC
CASSDLAGDEQYF